This is a list of T cell receptor beta chains from one sample in a study of shared clonotypes between healthy human individuals. The table came from immunoSEQ multiplex PCR; TCRdb's copy has only in-frame clones and leaves some out. This sample carries about 1.1 million clones, 60% to 85% of them seen once, and the ten largest clones take about 0.89%. Sequences were obtained from memory CD4+ T cells from PBMCs. The receptor source for this set is a man in his late teens or twenties in good health. Some clones in this sample may be carry-over from other donors' samples. The conserved cysteine and the conserved F or W are not part of the CDR3 here.

v_gene: TRBV7-2; CDR3aa: ASSPGLASYEQY
v_gene: TRBV29-1; CDR3aa: SVEWWDDYGYT
v_gene: TRBV11-2; CDR3aa: ASSRLTGPKGYGYT
v_gene: TRBV5-1; CDR3aa: ASSFRRVSYEQY
v_gene: TRBV5-1; CDR3aa: ASSLSPTGQVYEQY
v_gene: TRBV28; CDR3aa: ASRLSDNYGYT
v_gene: TRBV2; CDR3aa: ASSGMLRTSIY
v_gene: TRBV27; CDR3aa: ASNGLAAGTDTQY
v_gene: TRBV5-1; CDR3aa: ASSSNPSGGETDTQY
v_gene: TRBV2; CDR3aa: ASSVGPRQETQY
v_gene: TRBV9; CDR3aa: ASSRTPNSYNEQF
v_gene: TRBV6-5; CDR3aa: ASSYSNRGSYGYT
v_gene: TRBV10-3; CDR3aa: AIGGRSGYNEQF
v_gene: TRBV2; CDR3aa: ASSEQGGETQY
v_gene: TRBV5-1; CDR3aa: ASSLGRDSDTQY
v_gene: TRBV2; CDR3aa: ASSGSRSNEQF
v_gene: TRBV7-2; CDR3aa: ASSPTDTQY
v_gene: TRBV25-1; CDR3aa: ASSGLHTTNEKLF
v_gene: TRBV28; CDR3aa: ASSFAGGRPYEQY
v_gene: TRBV25-1; CDR3aa: ASTKTGFTGELF
v_gene: TRBV6-1; CDR3aa: ASSSQGASYNEQF
v_gene: TRBV6-5; CDR3aa: ASSYNSAGSEETQY
v_gene: TRBV5-6; CDR3aa: ASSLTSGKETQY
v_gene: TRBV25-1; CDR3aa: ASSESDYRGPLH
v_gene: TRBV18; CDR3aa: ASSLQDRVEGYT
v_gene: TRBV7-3; CDR3aa: ASSSLTGFNAGELF
v_gene: TRBV28; CDR3aa: ASVGPNYGYT
v_gene: TRBV6-1; CDR3aa: ASSEETSGSYEQY
v_gene: TRBV7-3; CDR3aa: ASSFQGNTEAF
v_gene: TRBV2; CDR3aa: ASRRGGIDNEQF
v_gene: TRBV29-1; CDR3aa: SVERGGREADTQY
v_gene: TRBV6-5; CDR3aa: ASSQNRGYGYT
v_gene: TRBV28; CDR3aa: ASSIHEQF
v_gene: TRBV1; CDR3aa: TTYKQGARGTDTQY
v_gene: TRBV10-2; CDR3aa: ASSKGQPYGYT
v_gene: TRBV5-1; CDR3aa: ASSLGDRAGADTQY
v_gene: TRBV25-1; CDR3aa: ASSGSGTAYSPLH
v_gene: TRBV27; CDR3aa: ASSSRDRQYEQY
v_gene: TRBV5-5; CDR3aa: ASIQGFSGNTIY
v_gene: TRBV7-6; CDR3aa: ASSEDLRDRGNTEAF
v_gene: TRBV7-2; CDR3aa: ASSLRRQGAYTQY
v_gene: TRBV7-2; CDR3aa: ASSLGSGNIQY
v_gene: TRBV13; CDR3aa: ASSPPRMRLAGRPTDEQY
v_gene: TRBV18; CDR3aa: ASSKDRGTGELF
v_gene: TRBV10-3; CDR3aa: AINRGSNYEQY
v_gene: TRBV5-1; CDR3aa: ASSPQAGGYNEQF
v_gene: TRBV7-9; CDR3aa: ASSPKDYGTENEKLF
v_gene: TRBV28; CDR3aa: ASSSEDRGQF
v_gene: TRBV28; CDR3aa: ASSLFNEQY
v_gene: TRBV4-2; CDR3aa: ASSQEGQGWDEQY
v_gene: TRBV4-3; CDR3aa: ASSQGSTGGYEQY
v_gene: TRBV7-3; CDR3aa: ASSPWGGSPYNEQF
v_gene: TRBV5-1; CDR3aa: ASSLGTSGNTDTQY
v_gene: TRBV7-9; CDR3aa: ASSPPGFQKLF
v_gene: TRBV15; CDR3aa: ATSTFRDRRYSYEQY